This T cell receptor beta chain emerged from a study of shared clonotypes between healthy human individuals. Regarding the study as a whole: In several donors, about 5% of naive CD4 clonotypes appeared in common. Clonotype sharing among donors likely depends on sequencing depth.

The study drew all its donors from Caucasian adults living in Nashville, Tennessee. Every immunoSEQ plate was one replicate of a subset's evenly spread DNA. Profiled with immunoSEQ multiplex PCR; TCRdb holds only in-frame clones, not every one. The sample contains over 400,000 clones, about 96% of which appear only once. Regarding this clone: The antigen is unknown.

The CDR3 consists of 17 residues. V dropped 3 bases and J dropped 6; count of bases not matched to a gene: 8. Germline V lookup: CDR1 MGHRA, CDR2 YSYEKL. Material: naive CD4+ T cells sorted from blood. Subset reported: CD45RA+ positively selected. This clonotype was obtained from a woman aged 30 to 39 in good health. V usage is TRBV4-1 and J usage is TRBJ2-4; 13 nucleotides match TRBD2. The CDR3 DNA reads TGCGCCAGCAGCCAGGGACTAGCGGGGTCCTTACGAAACATTCAGTACTTC. Its protein is CASSQGLAGSLRNIQYF.